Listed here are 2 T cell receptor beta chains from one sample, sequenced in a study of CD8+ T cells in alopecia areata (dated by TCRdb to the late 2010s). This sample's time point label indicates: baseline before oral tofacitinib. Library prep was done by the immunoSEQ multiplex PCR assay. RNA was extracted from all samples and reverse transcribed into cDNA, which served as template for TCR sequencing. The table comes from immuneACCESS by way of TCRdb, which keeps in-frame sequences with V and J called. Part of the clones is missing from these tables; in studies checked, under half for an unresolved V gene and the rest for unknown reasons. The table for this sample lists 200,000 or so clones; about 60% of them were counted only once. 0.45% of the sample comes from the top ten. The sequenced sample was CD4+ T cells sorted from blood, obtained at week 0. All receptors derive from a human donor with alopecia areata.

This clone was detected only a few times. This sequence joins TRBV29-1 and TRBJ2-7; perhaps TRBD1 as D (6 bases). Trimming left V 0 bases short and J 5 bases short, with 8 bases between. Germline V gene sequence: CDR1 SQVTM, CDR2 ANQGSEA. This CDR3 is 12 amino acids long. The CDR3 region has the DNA TGCAGCGTTGAAGATAACAGGGACGAGCAGTACTTC. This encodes CSVEDNRDEQYF.

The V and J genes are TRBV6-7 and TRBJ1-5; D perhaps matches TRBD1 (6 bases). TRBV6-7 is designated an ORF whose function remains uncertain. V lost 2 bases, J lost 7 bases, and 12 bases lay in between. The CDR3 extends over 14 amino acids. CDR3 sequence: CASSYEGDGQPQHF. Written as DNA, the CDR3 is TGTGCCAGCAGTTACGAGGGGGATGGACAGCCCCAGCATTTT.